One and the same sample provided the 31 T cell receptor beta chains below, sequenced in a study of cytomegalovirus exposure and HLA in healthy donors. The study ran its PCR with 60 Vbeta and 13 Jbeta primers. Sequencing was performed with immunoSEQ multiplex PCR; in TCRdb, only in-frame clones are kept and a portion is missing. In the table there are about 200,000 clones, 80% to 85% of which are singletons. Specimen: PBMCs. These receptors were collected from a woman between 35 and 50 years old in good health and CMV-seronegative.

The chain links TRBV11-3 to TRBJ1-1; possible D gene TRBD1, 5 bases. The V gene's germline CDR1 is SGHNT and CDR2 YENEEA. V was shortened by 5 bases and J by 0 bases, with 19 bases between the two germline ends. The CDR3 length is 17 residues. As DNA, the CDR3 is TGTGCCAGCAGCCGGGGGGTTCGACAGCTCATGAACACTGAAGCTTTCTTT. This translates into CASSRGVRQLMNTEAFF.

V and J are TRBV4-1 and TRBJ2-7, with 7 nucleotides matching TRBD2. CDR3 length equals 14 residues. Unmatched junction bases numbered 8, after V lost 5 bases and J lost 4 bases. The V gene's germline CDR1 is MGHRA and CDR2 YSYEKL. The CDR3 reads CASSSPERGYEQYV. CDR3 in DNA: TGCGCCAGCAGCTCTCCCGAGCGGGGTTACGAGCAGTACGTC.

The chain links TRBV21-1 to TRBJ2-5; the D call in the table, TRBD1, was not verified against the DNA. TRBV21-1 is noted as a pseudogene. This CDR3 spans 15 amino acids. CDR3 nucleotide sequence: TGTGCCAGCAGCCATTCAAAAGACAGGCAAGAGACCCAGTACTTC. Amino acids: CASSHSKDRQETQYF.

This rearrangement joins TRBV19 to TRBJ2-1; D is undetermined. The CDR3 spans 12 residues. Trimming removed 0 bases from V and 9 bases from J, with 6 bases in between. Germline CDR1 and CDR2: LNHDA and SQIVND (reference sequence). The CDR3 nucleotides are TGTGCCAGTAGTATAGAACGGTCTGAGCAGTTCTTC. Its translation: CASSIERSEQFF.

As concerns this clone: At the DNA level, this CDR3 is encoded by other sequences in the same sample as well. J is TRBJ1-2 and V is TRBV4-3; tentative D call: TRBD1 (5 bases). The CDR3 has 14 residues. V shed 0 bases and J shed 2 bases, with 7 bases lying between them. Germline assignment: CDR1 LGHNA and CDR2 YSLEER. CDR3 coding DNA: TGCGCCAGCAGCCAAGATCCAGGGAACTATGGCTACACCTTC. It codes for CASSQDPGNYGYTF.

The rearrangement links TRBV27 to TRBJ1-5; the match to TRBD1 covers 7 bases. Germline trimming cut 3 bases from V and 2 bases from J; bases unmatched to any gene: 7. In germline, CDR1 is MNHEY, CDR2 SMNVEV (reference sequence). CDR3 length equals 16 residues. CDR3 DNA: TGTGCCAGCAGTTTGTCAGGGGGTCGGGGCAATCAGCCCCAGCATTTT. Its translation is CASSLSGGRGNQPQHF.

V usage is TRBV30 and J usage is TRBJ1-6, with 7 bases matching TRBD1. V dropped 2 bases and J dropped 10; count of bases not matched to a gene: 5. CDR3 length equals 13 residues. The germline CDR1 and CDR2 sequences are GTSNPN and SVGIG (reference sequence). CDR3 coding DNA: TGTGCCTGGAGTCAGGGGGAAGGGTCACCCCTCCACTTT. This codes for CAWSQGEGSPLHF.

The chain uses TRBV6-1 and TRBJ1-2, with a weak D call TRBD1 (6 bases). This CDR3 spans 17 amino acids. Per the germline V gene, CDR1 is MNHNS and CDR2 is SASEGT. The V end was cut by 3 bases, the J end by 4 bases, with 21 bases between. The CDR3 DNA reads TGTGCCAGCAGTGAGCTCCCCCCCCAGGGGCCCGGCTATGGCTACACCTTC. Amino acid sequence: CASSELPPQGPGYGYTF.

Comments on this clone: Mismatch with germline at one junction end may stem from a read error. The rearrangement uses TRBV7-7 and TRBJ2-2; perhaps TRBD2 as D (6 bases). The CDR3 has 15 residues. Per germline, CDR1 SSHAT and CDR2 FNYEAQ (reference sequence). This CDR3 is CASSPGLASKGELFF. The CDR3 DNA reads as TGTGCTAGCAGCCCGGGACTGGCGTCGAAAGGGGAGCTGTTTTTT.

The rearrangement joins TRBV30 to TRBJ1-2; D might be TRBD1 (5 bases). V was shortened by 5 bases and J by 5 bases, with 9 bases between the two germline ends. CDR1 is GTSNPN and CDR2 is SVGIG in the germline V gene (reference sequence). This CDR3 is 11 amino acids long. The CDR3 spells CAWDSGYGYTF. The CDR3 coding sequence is TGTGCCTGGGACAGTGGGTATGGCTACACCTTC.

A few counts support this clone. V and J are TRBV4-1 and TRBJ1-5, with 7 bases that match TRBD1. Per the germline V gene, CDR1 is MGHRA and CDR2 is YSYEKL. After removal of 0 bases from V and 4 bases from J, the junction contained 12 bases not matched to a gene. There are 18 residues in the CDR3. In DNA form, the CDR3 reads TGCGCCAGCAGCCAAGATCCATACCGGGACAGACCTAATCAGCCCCAGCATTTT. Translating gives CASSQDPYRDRPNQPQHF.

This clone was found a few times. The V call is TRBV7-2, the J call TRBJ2-3, with TRBD2 matching over 13 bases. The CDR3 spans 17 residues. J was trimmed by 4 bases and V by 5 bases; bases with no gene match: 9. Germline CDR1 SGHTA, CDR2 FQGNSA. The DNA for the CDR3 is TGTGCCAGCAGCCCCCCCCCGGGACTAGCGGGATCAGATACGCAGTATTTT. Amino acid sequence: CASSPPPGLAGSDTQYF.

This chain's CDR3 is CAWSETGPGQPQHF. The DNA for the CDR3 is TGTGCCTGGAGTGAAACAGGGCCCGGTCAGCCCCAGCATTTT. The V call is TRBV30, the J call TRBJ1-5, with D perhaps matching TRBD1 (6 bases). CDR3 length equals 14 residues. Germline-derived CDR1 and CDR2 are GTSNPN and SVGIG (reference sequence). Trimming left V 1 base short and J 6 bases short, with 13 bases between.

The V gene is TRBV4-3, the J gene TRBJ2-5, with D possibly being TRBD2 (5 bases). V lost 4 bases and J lost 1, with 7 bases in between. Germline V gene lookup returns CDR1 LGHNA and CDR2 YSLEER. CDR3 length equals 13 residues. The CDR3 is CASSPRGQETQYF. In DNA, the CDR3 is TGCGCCAGCAGCCCCCGGGGCCAAGAGACCCAGTACTTC.

Here the CDR3 reads CASSLRQGPSSYNEQFF. The CDR3 nucleotides are TGCGCCAGCAGCCTTCGACAGGGACCGAGCTCCTACAATGAGCAGTTCTTC. The rearrangement uses TRBV5-1 and TRBJ2-1, with 7 bases that match TRBD1. The ends lost 4 bases at V and 0 bases at J; junction bases unmatched: 10. The CDR3 runs to 17 residues. CDR1 and CDR2 (germline): SGHRS, YFSETQ.

This rearrangement joins TRBV7-3 to TRBJ2-7; 9 positions match TRBD2. Trimming took 2 bases from V and 9 from J; bases not matched to a gene: 11. The length of the CDR3 is 15 residues. Germline V CDR1 and CDR2: SGHTA, FQGTGA. CDR3 sequence: CASSLDGGRARGQYF. The CDR3 DNA follows: TGTGCCAGCAGCTTAGACGGCGGGAGGGCTCGGGGGCAGTACTTC.

V gene TRBV6-1 combines with J gene TRBJ1-4; the D is unclear. There are 13 residues in the CDR3. Between the trimmed V and J ends, which lost 8 bases and 4 bases, there was a span of 11 bases. CDR1 and CDR2 from the germline V gene are MNHNS and SASEGT. CDR3 DNA: TGTGCCAGCTCTTACCTCGGTAATGAAAAACTGTTTTTT. It encodes CASSYLGNEKLFF.

This clone showed up just once. The germline gene is not matched at one end of the junction; a read error may be the cause. J is TRBJ1-4 and V is TRBV7-9, with D maybe TRBD1 (6 bases). The CDR3 is made up of 16 amino acids. CDR1 is SEHNR and CDR2 is FQNEAQ in the germline V gene (reference sequence). CDR3 protein: CSSSSLKGATNEKLFF. The DNA of the CDR3 is TGTTCCAGCAGCTCCTTAAAGGGGGCAACTAATGAAAAACTGTTTTTT. The full variable domain, completed using reference TRBV7-9 and TRBJ1-4, is DTGVSQNPRHKITKRGQNVTFRCDPISEHNRLYWYRQTLGQGPEFLTYFQNEAQLEKSRLLSDRFSAERPKGSFSTLEIQRTEQGDSAMYLCSSSSLKGATNEKLFFGSGTQLSVL.

This clone has a single count. The V call is TRBV11-2, the J call TRBJ2-7, with 10 bases aligning to TRBD1. Trimming at V came to 3 bases and at J to 5 bases, leaving 4 bases not matched to a gene. The CDR3 contains 14 residues. The germline V gene encodes CDR1 SGHAT and CDR2 FQNNGV. The CDR3 nucleotides read TGTGCCAGCAGCTTCGGACAGGGGGGCAACGAGCAGTACTTC. This gives the protein CASSFGQGGNEQYF.

Only one count was recorded for this clone. The chain carries TRBV6-6 and TRBJ2-5; 9 bases match TRBD2. The V gene's germline CDR1 is MNHNY and CDR2 SVGAGI (reference sequence). With V trimmed by 5 bases and J by 5 bases, 12 bases remained unmatched. CDR3 length: 16 residues. The CDR3 region is CASSPQGSGSSETQYF. The CDR3 DNA reads as TGTGCCAGCAGTCCCCAGGGTAGCGGGAGTTCTGAGACCCAGTACTTC.

V and J are TRBV7-2 and TRBJ2-1; 10 bases match TRBD2. Germline CDR1 and CDR2: SGHTA and FQGNSA. V shed 5 bases, J shed 8 bases, and the junction held 18 bases outside the gene matches. CDR3 length: 18 amino acids. CDR3 in DNA: TGTGCCAGCAGCGCACTAGCGGGGAGGAGTTTATGGTTATATGAGCAGTTCTTC. Its protein is CASSALAGRSLWLYEQFF.

The CDR3 DNA reads TGTGCCAGCAGCGGAGCCTTTAACTATGGCTACACCTTC. This translates into CASSGAFNYGYTF. V is TRBV9 and J is TRBJ1-2; D is undetermined. CDR3 length: 13 amino acids. Looked up from germline, CDR1 is SGDLS and CDR2 is YYNGEE. V dropped 3 bases and J dropped 1 base, with 7 bases sitting between them. The whole variable domain, filled in from reference TRBV9 and TRBJ1-2, reads DSGVTQTPKHLITATGQRVTLRCSPRSGDLSVYWYQQSLDQGLQFLIQYYNGEERAKGNILERFSAQQFPDLHSELNLSSLELGDSALYFCASSGAFNYGYTFGSGTRLTVV.

The CDR3 nucleotides read TGTGCCAGCAGCCGAACAGGGGGGCAAGAGACCCAGTACTTC. This sequence encodes CASSRTGGQETQYF. The chain combines TRBV5-6 with TRBJ2-5; 8 positions agree with TRBD1. This CDR3 is 14 amino acids long. V shed 4 bases and J 2 bases; nucleotides not matched to a gene: 4. Per germline, CDR1 SGHDT and CDR2 YYEEEE. Together with reference TRBV5-6 and TRBJ2-5, the CDR3 gives the full variable domain: DAGVTQSPTHLIKTRGQQVTLRCSPKSGHDTVSWYQQALGQGPQFIFQYYEEEERQRGNFPDRFSGHQFPNYSSELNVNALLLGDSALYLCASSRTGGQETQYFGPGTRLLVL.

The chain couples TRBV4-1 to TRBJ2-7, with 13 nucleotides matching TRBD2. Germline-derived CDR1 and CDR2 are MGHRA and YSYEKL. J lost 4 bases, V lost 1 base, and 1 base had no gene match. This CDR3 spans 15 amino acids. CDR3 sequence: CASSQGGLAGYEQYF. The CDR3 bases are TGCGCCAGCAGCCAAGGGGGACTAGCGGGATACGAGCAGTACTTC.

This clone was recorded once. J is TRBJ2-2 and V is TRBV19; a possible D gene is TRBD2 (6 bases). This CDR3 comprises 16 residues. Germline loops: CDR1 LNHDA, CDR2 SQIVND (reference sequence). V lost 2 bases to trimming and J lost 0 bases, with 10 bases between them. In DNA, the CDR3 is TGTGCCAGTAGTATACGGGCGGGGACGAACACCGGGGAGCTGTTTTTT. This gives the protein CASSIRAGTNTGELFF.

The chain joins TRBV18 to TRBJ1-4; D is unresolved. Per the germline V gene, CDR1 is KGHSH and CDR2 is LQKENI. The CDR3 totals 15 residues. Trimming pared 2 bases from V and 8 bases from J, leaving 15 bases between. Here the CDR3 DNA reads TGTGCCAGCTCACCAGCTCGGGGTCAGGAGGAAAAACTGTTTTTT. Translation: CASSPARGQEEKLFF.

J is TRBJ2-3 and V is TRBV5-1; 7 bases match TRBD2. CDR3 length: 16 residues. Trimming cost V 7 bases and J 2 bases; bases outside gene matches: 13. Germline CDR1 SGHRS, CDR2 YFSETQ. The CDR3 loop is CASLPFPGLHTDTQYF. CDR3 nucleotides: TGCGCCAGCCTCCCTTTCCCGGGACTACACACAGATACGCAGTATTTT.

The chain joins TRBV25-1 to TRBJ2-1; 7 bases line up with TRBD2. The V segment lost 4 bases and the J segment 1 base; nucleotides outside the gene matches: 7. Per germline, CDR1 MGHDK and CDR2 SYGVNS. The CDR3 runs to 16 residues. CDR3 nucleotides: TGTGCCAGCAGTGGGCGGGGGTCGGCTTCCTACAATGAGCAGTTCTTC. It codes for CASSGRGSASYNEQFF.

V and J are TRBV11-1 and TRBJ2-1; D gene ambiguous. The CDR3 runs to 17 residues. The V gene lost 1 base and the J gene lost 0 bases, with 13 bases spanning the gap. The germline V gene encodes CDR1 SGHAT and CDR2 FQDESV (reference sequence). The CDR3, as DNA: TGTGCCAGCAGCTTAGTGGTGGCGGCGAGCTCCTACAATGAGCAGTTCTTC. This encodes CASSLVVAASSYNEQFF. Filled out from reference TRBV11-1 and TRBJ2-1, the complete variable domain reads EAEVAQSPRYKITEKSQAVAFWCDPISGHATLYWYRQILGQGPELLVQFQDESVVDDSQLPKDRFSAERLKGVDSTLKIQPAELGDSAMYLCASSLVVAASSYNEQFFGPGTRLTVL.

This chain uses TRBV19 with TRBJ1-2, with TRBD1 as a possible D gene (5 bases). The CDR3 is made up of 15 amino acids. Germline V CDR1 and CDR2: LNHDA, SQIVND (reference sequence). V was shortened by 1 base and J by 5 bases, with 14 bases between the two germline ends. CDR3 nucleotides: TGTGCCAGTAGTATAGTTCGGGGGATACCTTATGGCTACACCTTC. This sequence encodes CASSIVRGIPYGYTF.

The chain carries TRBV10-3 and TRBJ1-2, with D possibly matching TRBD1 (5 bases). Trimming left V 6 bases short and J 6 bases short, with 8 bases between. Germline V gene data show CDR1 as ENHRY and CDR2 as SYGVKD. This CDR3 has 11 amino acids. CDR3 protein: CAISQGNGYTF. CDR3 DNA sequence: TGTGCCATCAGCCAGGGTAATGGCTACACCTTC.